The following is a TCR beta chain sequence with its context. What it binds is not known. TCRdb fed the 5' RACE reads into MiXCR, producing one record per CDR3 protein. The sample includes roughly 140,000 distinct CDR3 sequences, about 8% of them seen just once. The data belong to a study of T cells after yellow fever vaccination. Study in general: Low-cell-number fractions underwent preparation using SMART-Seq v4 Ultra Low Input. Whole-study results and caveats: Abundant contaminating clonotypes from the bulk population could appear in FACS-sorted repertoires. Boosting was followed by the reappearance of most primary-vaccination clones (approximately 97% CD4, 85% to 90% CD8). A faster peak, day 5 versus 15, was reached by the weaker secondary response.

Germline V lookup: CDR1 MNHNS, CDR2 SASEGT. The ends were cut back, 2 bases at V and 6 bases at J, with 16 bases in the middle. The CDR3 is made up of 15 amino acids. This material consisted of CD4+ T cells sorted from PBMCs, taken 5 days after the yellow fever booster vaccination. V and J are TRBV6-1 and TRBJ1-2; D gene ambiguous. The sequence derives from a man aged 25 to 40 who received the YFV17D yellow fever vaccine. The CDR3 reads CASSESEGPGDGYTF. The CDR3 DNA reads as TGTGCCAGCAGTGAATCCGAAGGGCCGGGAGATGGCTACACCTTC.